This T cell receptor beta chain was obtained from a study of cytomegalovirus exposure and HLA in healthy donors. Across the whole study: Roughly 170 million T cells yielded 100 million or so unique TCR beta sequences in earlier analysis. Study-wide points: In an earlier analysis, in 620 or so donors, most V segments appeared productive either ~90% or ~30% of the time. According to reports, the classifier identified cytomegalovirus status with high specificity and sensitivity.

A multiplex PCR was run with 60 Vbeta primers and 13 Jbeta primers. Produced via immunoSEQ multiplex PCR; TCRdb's table is partial and in-frame only. The data hold about 92,000 clones, with 80% observed a single time. CDR1 and CDR2 (germline): SGHKS, YYEKEE (reference sequence). The CDR3 is 17 amino acids. The V gene end was trimmed by 1 base and the J gene end by 1 base; junction bases not matched to a gene: 8. Details on this clone: The antigen is not known.

The source is a man aged 18 to 35 in good health and CMV-seronegative. The sample was PBMCs. The chain couples TRBV5-5 to TRBJ1-5; TRBD1 matches at 7 bases. The CDR3 loop is CASSLFQGVGSNQPQHF. DNA of the CDR3: TGTGCCAGCAGCTTGTTCCAGGGGGTAGGAAGCAATCAGCCCCAGCATTTT.